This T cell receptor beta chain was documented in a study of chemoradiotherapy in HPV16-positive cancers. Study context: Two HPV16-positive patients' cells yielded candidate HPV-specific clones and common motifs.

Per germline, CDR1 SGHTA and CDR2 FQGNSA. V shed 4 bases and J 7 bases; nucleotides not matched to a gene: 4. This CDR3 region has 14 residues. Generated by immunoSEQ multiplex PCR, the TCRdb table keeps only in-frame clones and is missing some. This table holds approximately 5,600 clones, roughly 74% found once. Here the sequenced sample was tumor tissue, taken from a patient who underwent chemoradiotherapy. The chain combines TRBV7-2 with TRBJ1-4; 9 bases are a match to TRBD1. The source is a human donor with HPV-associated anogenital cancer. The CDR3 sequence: CASSSRTGAEKLFF. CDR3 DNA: TGTGCCAGCAGCTCACGGACAGGGGCTGAAAAACTGTTTTTT. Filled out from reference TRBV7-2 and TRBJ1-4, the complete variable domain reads GAGVSQSPSNKVTEKGKDVELRCDPISGHTALYWYRQSLGQGLEFLIYFQGNSAPDKSGLPSDRFSAERTGGSVSTLTIQRTQQEDSAVYLCASSSRTGAEKLFFGSGTQLSVL.